The 29 T cell receptor beta chains below all came from one sample that was sequenced in a study of beta chain features in type 1 diabetes. Expressed TCRB transcripts were sequenced because the entire RNA isolate underwent reverse transcription. Only in-frame clones appear in the TCRdb table, and some are missing; sequencing was by immunoSEQ multiplex PCR. The data hold tens of thousands of clones, with roughly a third observed a single time. Sequenced: stem cell memory CD4+ T cells from blood. Receptors originate from a woman between 18 and 29 years old in good health.

The table lists this clone with a few counts. The chain uses TRBV7-2 and TRBJ1-4; D is perhaps TRBD1 (5 bases). Germline CDR1 SGHTA, CDR2 FQGNSA. V gave up 7 bases and J gave up 4 bases, with 16 bases separating them. The CDR3 spans 15 residues. The CDR3, as DNA: TGTGCCAGCACCCCATTGGGGGGGTTTAATGAAAAACTGTTTTTT. It specifies CASTPLGGFNEKLFF.

This chain connects TRBV18 to TRBJ2-7, with TRBD1 identical over 9 bases. V was clipped by 1 base and J by 3 bases; unmatched bases: 4. The CDR3 is made up of 15 amino acids. Germline V CDR1 and CDR2: KGHSH, LQKENI. CDR3 region: CASSPLGDRDYEQYF. Here the CDR3 DNA reads TGTGCCAGCTCACCACTGGGGGACAGGGACTACGAGCAGTACTTC.

This clone was picked up a small number of times. The V and J genes are TRBV27 and TRBJ2-1, with TRBD2 identical over 13 bases. CDR3 length: 15 amino acids. Per the germline V gene, CDR1 is MNHEY and CDR2 is SMNVEV (reference sequence). The V and J ends lost 7 bases and 9 bases, in that order; junction bases with no gene match: 9. The CDR3: CASIERLAGGGEQFF. The CDR3 nucleotides are TGTGCCAGCATTGAGCGACTAGCGGGGGGCGGTGAGCAGTTCTTC.

This clone was recorded a few times. The V call is TRBV13, the J call TRBJ1-3; 7 nucleotides align to TRBD1. Trimming at V came to 5 bases and at J to 11 bases, leaving 9 bases not matched to a gene. Per the germline V gene, CDR1 is PRHDT and CDR2 is FYEKMQ (reference sequence). The length of the CDR3 is 13 residues. CDR3 coding DNA: TGTGCCAGCAGCACCGGGAAGGGGGCGGCCATATATTTT. This sequence encodes CASSTGKGAAIYF.

The chain is built from TRBV6-1 and TRBJ2-5; 11 positions match TRBD2. Looked up from germline, CDR1 is MNHNS and CDR2 is SASEGT. The length of the CDR3 is 15 residues. Trimming took 5 bases from V and 5 from J; bases not matched to a gene: 7. Written as DNA, the CDR3 is TGTGCCAGCAGTACTAGCGGGGGTTCTGGGGAGACCCAGTACTTC. This translates into CASSTSGGSGETQYF.

The chain recombines TRBV7-2 with TRBJ1-3; no firm D call. The V gene's germline CDR1 is SGHTA and CDR2 FQGNSA. CDR3 length equals 13 residues. V was clipped by 5 bases and J by 3 bases, with 8 bases between them. CDR3 protein: CASSPGYGNTIYF. The DNA for the CDR3 is TGTGCCAGCAGCCCAGGATATGGAAACACCATATATTTT.

This clone was recorded many times. The V call is TRBV7-2, the J call TRBJ2-7, with 7 bases identical to TRBD2. This CDR3 is 14 amino acids long. Germline lookup yields CDR1 SGHTA and CDR2 FQGNSA. With 6 bases clipped from V and 0 bases from J, the junction kept 5 bases outside the gene matches. The CDR3 is CASSSGTTSYEQYF. For the CDR3, the DNA is TGTGCCAGCAGTTCCGGGACTACCTCCTACGAGCAGTACTTC.

This clone was seen a handful of times. The genes are TRBV30 and TRBJ2-5; TRBD2 matches at 7 bases. Germline V gene sequence: CDR1 GTSNPN, CDR2 SVGIG (reference sequence). Losses at the gene ends were 2 bases for V and 7 bases for J; bases not matched to a gene: 25. There are 19 residues in the CDR3. The CDR3 is CAWSNPWTRRVWSTGTQYF. CDR3 DNA sequence: TGTGCCTGGAGTAACCCATGGACTAGAAGGGTATGGAGCACGGGGACCCAGTACTTC.

V and J are TRBV2 and TRBJ2-7; tentative D call: TRBD1 (6 bases). Trimming stripped 2 bases from V and 7 bases from J, with 12 bases between. The germline V gene has CDR1 SNHLY and CDR2 FYNNEI. The CDR3 consists of 13 residues. Here the CDR3 DNA reads TGTGCCAGCAGTGAACGCCCCCAGGGGGAGCAGTACTTC. Translation: CASSERPQGEQYF.

This chain uses TRBV7-2 with TRBJ2-4; D might be TRBD2 (5 bases). Trimming cost V 6 bases and J 6 bases, with 12 bases left between them. Looked up from germline, CDR1 is SGHTA and CDR2 is FQGNSA. The CDR3 runs 13 residues. DNA of the CDR3: TGTGCCAGCAGTTTCCCCGCGGGAAACATTCAGTACTTC. Amino acid sequence: CASSFPAGNIQYF.

Only a few counts were recorded for this clone. This chain joins TRBV6-1 and TRBJ2-7; perhaps TRBD2 as D (6 bases). V gave up 8 bases and J gave up 3 bases, with 8 bases separating them. The V gene's germline CDR1 is MNHNS and CDR2 SASEGT. This CDR3 is built from 11 residues. The CDR3 loop is CASLGGYEQYF. CDR3 in DNA: TGTGCCAGCCTGGGAGGCTACGAGCAGTACTTC.

The genes are TRBV11-2 and TRBJ2-4; D not resolved. CDR3 length equals 16 residues. Trimming stripped 0 bases from V and 0 bases from J, with 9 bases between. In germline, CDR1 is SGHAT, CDR2 FQNNGV. The DNA of the CDR3 is TGTGCCAGCAGCTTAGAACTACCCTCAGCCAAAAACATTCAGTACTTC. Protein product: CASSLELPSAKNIQYF.

In its sample, this clone was seen many times. This chain joins TRBV19 and TRBJ2-1; the D gene is possibly TRBD2 (6 bases). Germline lookup yields CDR1 LNHDA and CDR2 SQIVND (reference sequence). Trimming pared 4 bases from V and 1 base from J, leaving 11 bases between. The CDR3 runs to 15 residues. The CDR3 DNA is TGTGCCAGTAGTAAGACTAGTATATCCTACAATGAGCAGTTCTTC. Amino acids: CASSKTSISYNEQFF.

This clone was recorded a few times. The chain uses TRBV4-1 and TRBJ2-3, with 11 bases fitting TRBD2. Unmatched junction bases numbered 13, after V lost 0 bases and J lost 8 bases. The CDR3 length is 18 residues. Per the germline V gene, CDR1 is MGHRA and CDR2 is YSYEKL. The CDR3 sequence: CASSQDKGLAAREGTQYF. For the CDR3, the DNA is TGCGCCAGCAGCCAAGATAAGGGACTAGCGGCTCGGGAAGGTACGCAGTATTTT.

This clone was found a few times. The chain carries TRBV10-3 and TRBJ2-5; D gene uncertain. The CDR3 loop spans 17 amino acids. V was trimmed by 2 bases and J by 1 base, leaving 17 bases between them. Germline loops: CDR1 ENHRY, CDR2 SYGVKD. The CDR3 region is CAISEESAPALQETQYF. For the CDR3, the DNA is TGTGCCATCAGTGAGGAATCCGCGCCCGCCCTCCAAGAGACCCAGTACTTC.

This clone was seen once. The V call is TRBV9, the J call TRBJ2-3; no definite D call. The CDR3 covers 16 residues. Germline CDR1 SGDLS, CDR2 YYNGEE. Trimming pared 0 bases from V and 0 bases from J, leaving 11 bases between. The CDR3 DNA reads TGTGCCAGCAGCGTAGCTGATAGCCCTAGCACAGATACGCAGTATTTT. Protein sequence: CASSVADSPSTDTQYF.

The V call is TRBV7-8, the J call TRBJ1-1, with 9 nucleotides matching TRBD1. Germline CDR1 is SGHVS and CDR2 is FQNEAQ. The CDR3 contains 13 residues. The J segment lost 6 bases and the V segment lost 5 bases, leaving 4 bases of the junction unmatched. The CDR3 region has the DNA TGTGCCAGCAGCATGGACAGGGGCGCTGAAGCTTTCTTT. It translates to CASSMDRGAEAFF.

The chain is built from TRBV9 and TRBJ2-3; tentative D call: TRBD1 (6 bases). Trimming removed 0 bases from V and 7 bases from J, with 12 bases in between. The CDR3 covers 14 residues. CDR1 and CDR2 (germline): SGDLS, YYNGEE. The chain's CDR3 is CASSVDYRVYTQYF. The CDR3 coding sequence is TGTGCCAGCAGCGTAGATTACAGGGTGTATACGCAGTATTTT. Full variable domain (remainder filled in from reference TRBV9 and TRBJ2-3): DSGVTQTPKHLITATGQRVTLRCSPRSGDLSVYWYQQSLDQGLQFLIQYYNGEERAKGNILERFSAQQFPDLHSELNLSSLELGDSALYFCASSVDYRVYTQYFGPGTRLTVL.

The DNA of the CDR3 is TGTGCCAGCAGCTTACACGAAACGAGCGGGACCCAGTACTTC. Translated, it gives CASSLHETSGTQYF. V and J are TRBV7-8 and TRBJ2-5; TRBD2 might be the D (5 bases). With 2 bases removed from V and 7 bases from J, the gap between germline ends came to 14 bases. The CDR3 contains 14 residues. CDR1 and CDR2 (germline): SGHVS, FQNEAQ.

V gene TRBV5-1 combines with J gene TRBJ2-7; 16 nucleotides match TRBD2. After removal of 0 bases from V and 5 bases from J, the junction contained 8 bases not matched to a gene. Germline values: CDR1 SGHRS, CDR2 YFSETQ. The CDR3 length is 18 residues. This CDR3 is CASSLGPGLAGGPHEQYF. In DNA form, the CDR3 reads TGCGCCAGCAGCTTGGGACCGGGACTAGCGGGAGGGCCTCACGAGCAGTACTTC. Supplemented by reference TRBV5-1 and TRBJ2-7, the full variable domain reads KAGVTQTPRYLIKTRGQQVTLSCSPISGHRSVSWYQQTPGQGLQFLFEYFSETQRNKGNFPGRFSGRQFSNSRSEMNVSTLELGDSALYLCASSLGPGLAGGPHEQYFGPGTRLTVT.

This rearrangement joins TRBV29-1 to TRBJ2-5; TRBD2 might be the D (6 bases). V shed 5 bases and J shed 1 base, with 11 bases lying between them. Germline CDR1 SQVTM, CDR2 ANQGSEA. This CDR3 is built from 13 residues. The CDR3 here is CSVNRGLQETQYF. As DNA, the CDR3 is TGCAGCGTTAATAGGGGACTCCAAGAGACCCAGTACTTC.

The chain joins TRBV30 to TRBJ1-5; D perhaps matches TRBD1 (5 bases). V lost 0 bases and J 7 bases, leaving 10 bases between the germline ends. The V gene's germline CDR1 is GTSNPN and CDR2 SVGIG (reference sequence). The CDR3 contains 13 residues. The CDR3 protein is CAWSVTGSQPQHF. The CDR3 nucleotides are TGTGCCTGGAGTGTCACAGGTAGCCAGCCCCAGCATTTT.

The rearrangement uses TRBV18 and TRBJ1-2; TRBD1 matches 7 bases. V lost 4 bases, J lost 6 bases, and 11 bases stayed unmatched. The CDR3 runs 15 residues. Germline V gene lookup returns CDR1 KGHSH and CDR2 LQKENI. The CDR3 DNA reads as TGTGCCAGCTCACTTGAGCGACAGGGAAGCGATGGCTACACCTTC. Protein product: CASSLERQGSDGYTF.

This clone was picked up a small number of times. The chain is built from TRBV5-1 and TRBJ2-5, with D unclear. This CDR3 has 15 residues. Germline assignment: CDR1 SGHRS and CDR2 YFSETQ. Trimming removed 5 bases from V and 0 bases from J, with 14 bases in between. CDR3 protein: CASRFGLGYQETQYF. The CDR3 region has the DNA TGCGCCAGCAGGTTTGGCCTGGGCTACCAAGAGACCCAGTACTTC.

The chain has TRBV18 and TRBJ2-7, with D maybe TRBD1 (6 bases). Looked up from germline, CDR1 is KGHSH and CDR2 is LQKENI. The ends were cut back, 3 bases at V and 6 bases at J, with 12 bases in the middle. The CDR3 length is 13 residues. CDR3 DNA sequence: TGTGCCAGCTCACCCCCCACAGGGACCGAGCAGTACTTC. It specifies CASSPPTGTEQYF.

This clone was detected only a few times. The chain employs TRBV2 and TRBJ1-2; D not certain. CDR3 size: 14 residues. Between the trimmed V and J ends, which lost 1 base and 4 bases, there was a span of 10 bases. Germline V CDR1 and CDR2: SNHLY, FYNNEI. CDR3 amino acids: CASSEEREFYGYTF. The CDR3 region has the DNA TGTGCCAGCAGTGAAGAGAGGGAGTTCTATGGCTACACCTTC.

This chain joins TRBV2 and TRBJ2-2; 14 bases agree with TRBD2. V lost 7 bases and J lost 3; bases outside the gene matches: 7. Looked up from germline, CDR1 is SNHLY and CDR2 is FYNNEI. This CDR3 contains 17 residues. CDR3 in DNA: TGTGCCAGCACCACGACTAGCGGGGGGGCCCACACCGGGGAGCTGTTTTTT. This sequence encodes CASTTTSGGAHTGELFF.

This chain uses TRBV7-3 with TRBJ2-3; 12 nucleotides align to TRBD2. The germline V gene encodes CDR1 SGHTA and CDR2 FQGTGA. Unmatched junction bases numbered 9, after V lost 5 bases and J lost 6 bases. This CDR3 is 16 amino acids long. The CDR3 sequence is CASSPRLAGGVDTQYF. CDR3 in DNA: TGTGCCAGCAGCCCCCGGCTAGCGGGGGGGGTGGATACGCAGTATTTT.

This clone has only a few counts. V and J are TRBV29-1 and TRBJ2-1; TRBD2 is a possible D gene (6 bases). The CDR3 runs to 14 residues. Germline CDR1 is SQVTM and CDR2 is ANQGSEA. With 0 bases removed from V and 5 bases from J, the gap between germline ends came to 11 bases. The CDR3 reads CSVEDLRGNNEQFF. The CDR3 DNA reads TGCAGCGTTGAAGATCTGCGCGGGAACAATGAGCAGTTCTTC.